The entry below describes one TCR beta chain. As yet, its antigen is unknown. The PCR used 60 Vbeta and 13 Jbeta primers. This table comes from immunoSEQ multiplex PCR, and its TCRdb copy is limited to in-frame clones, with some not included. The sample lists 95,000 to 150,000 clones; around 78% were seen once. The data are from a study of cytomegalovirus exposure and HLA in healthy donors. Study as a whole: Some 87 million unique TCRs from HLA-typed donors were held in an early release of data.

Notes on the study in general: HLA allele associations emerged for about 18,000 TCR beta sequences in a later analysis, at 0.05 false discovery rate. The number of N-insertions in an Asian-associated ancestry cluster was reportedly below the approximately 700-donor mean in a later analysis. In most subjects, TCR beta sequences reportedly gave accurate predictions of HLA-A and HLA-B alleles.

The sequenced sample was PBMCs. The TCR sequence derives from a woman in her twenties or thirties in good health and CMV-seropositive.

The DNA for the CDR3 is TGTGCCAGCAGTTATCTGGGAGTCTCCTACGAGCAGTACTTC. Translating it yields CASSYLGVSYEQYF. V usage is TRBV27 and J usage is TRBJ2-7; a possible D gene is TRBD2 (5 bases). CDR3 length: 14 residues. V gave up 4 bases and J gave up 0 bases, with 10 bases separating them. In germline, CDR1 is MNHEY, CDR2 SMNVEV (reference sequence).